Listed here are 24 T cell receptor beta chains from one sample, sequenced in a study of shared clonotypes between healthy human individuals. Using immunoSEQ multiplex PCR, the repertoire was profiled, and TCRdb retains in-frame clones only, with some absent. The table includes 2 million to 3 million clones, roughly 93% detected once. Sample: naive CD4+ T cells from PBMCs. As for subset: CD45RA+ positively selected. The receptor set was obtained from a man younger than 35 in good health. Some clones in this sample may be carry-over from other donors' samples.

This clone was recorded only once. The CDR3 spells CASRRRDRPYEQYF. The CDR3 DNA follows: TGCGCCAGCAGGCGAAGGGACAGACCCTACGAGCAGTACTTC. The gene calls are TRBV5-1 and TRBJ2-7, with TRBD1 identical over 7 bases. Germline V gives CDR1 SGHRS, CDR2 YFSETQ. The CDR3 is 14 amino acids. J lost 2 bases, V lost 5 bases, and 7 bases had no gene match.

CDR3: CASSVGVSSYNEQFF. For the CDR3, the DNA is TGCGCCAGCAGTGTCGGGGTTAGCTCCTACAATGAGCAGTTCTTC. The V and J genes are TRBV10-1 and TRBJ2-1; a possible D gene is TRBD2 (5 bases). The CDR3 contains 15 residues. V was clipped by 4 bases and J by 0 bases, with 10 bases between them. CDR1 WNHNN and CDR2 SYGVQD come from the germline V gene (reference sequence).

The V and J genes are TRBV7-5 and TRBJ2-7; the table gives TRBD1 as D, unverified against the DNA. TRBV7-5 is a known pseudogene. The CDR3 totals 15 residues. CDR3 in DNA: TGTGTCAGAAGCCTATACAGGGGTTTGGGATACGAGCAGTACTTC. This codes for CVRSLYRGLGYEQYF.

The chain recombines TRBV18 with TRBJ1-4, with TRBD1 as a possible D gene (6 bases). V lost 0 bases to trimming and J lost 3 bases, with 14 bases between them. The CDR3 sequence is 17 residues long. Germline-derived CDR1 and CDR2 are KGHSH and LQKENI. The CDR3 loop is CASSPPNYRVPNEKLFF. CDR3 nucleotide sequence: TGTGCCAGCTCACCACCGAATTACAGGGTGCCTAATGAAAAACTGTTTTTT.

This chain joins TRBV10-3 and TRBJ2-1; D is unresolved. Germline-derived CDR1 and CDR2 are ENHRY and SYGVKD. The CDR3 loop spans 12 amino acids. V lost 6 bases, J lost 5 bases, and 8 bases lay in between. DNA of the CDR3: TGTGCCATCAGGGACCGAAACAATGAGCAGTTCTTC. It is translated as CAIRDRNNEQFF.

The V gene is TRBV7-3, the J gene TRBJ2-1; D is unclear. The germline V gene has CDR1 SGHTA and CDR2 FQGTGA. The CDR3 is 15 residues long. V shed 3 bases and J shed 2 bases, with 11 bases lying between them. In nucleotides, the CDR3 is TGTGCCAGCAGCTTTTCCGCAAGCACCTACAATGAGCAGTTCTTC. This sequence encodes CASSFSASTYNEQFF.

The chain links TRBV12-5 to TRBJ2-7; D unclear. The CDR3 length is 18 residues. V lost 5 bases and J 1 base, leaving 24 bases between the germline ends. The germline gives CDR1 LGHNT, CDR2 FRNRAP. CDR3 amino acids: CASGPLCRQRASSYEQYF. The CDR3, as DNA: TGTGCTAGTGGTCCCCTCTGCCGCCAACGGGCTTCTTCCTACGAGCAGTACTTC. Variable domain in full (rest from reference TRBV12-5 and TRBJ2-7): DARVTQTPRHKVTEMGQEVTMRCQPILGHNTVFWYRQTMMQGLELLAYFRNRAPLDDSGMPKDRFSAEMPDATLATLKIQPSEPRDSAVYFCASGPLCRQRASSYEQYFGPGTRLTVT.

V gene TRBV5-1 combines with J gene TRBJ1-4, with D maybe TRBD1 (5 bases). The CDR3 length is 16 residues. Germline V gene data show CDR1 as SGHRS and CDR2 as YFSETQ. The ends were cut back, 4 bases at V and 7 bases at J, with 20 bases in the middle. The CDR3 region is CASSPQGTQRGEKLFF. CDR3 nucleotide sequence: TGCGCCAGCAGCCCCCAGGGAACCCAACGCGGTGAAAAACTGTTTTTT.

This sequence joins TRBV29-1 and TRBJ1-2, with 7 bases aligning to TRBD1. V trimming: 4 bases; J trimming: 8 bases; junction bases outside the gene matches: 7. The CDR3 totals 12 residues. Germline CDR1 is SQVTM and CDR2 is ANQGSEA. CDR3 sequence reads: CSVVETGQGYTF. The CDR3, as DNA: TGCAGCGTTGTCGAGACAGGGCAGGGCTACACCTTC.

The genes are TRBV6-5 and TRBJ2-7; 7 bases fit TRBD2. The trim removed 6 bases at V and 4 bases at J, leaving 9 bases unmatched. CDR3 length: 14 amino acids. In germline, CDR1 is MNHEY, CDR2 SVGAGI. CDR3 sequence reads: CASSSGTKRYEQYF. The CDR3 nucleotides are TGTGCCAGCAGCAGTGGGACTAAAAGATACGAGCAGTACTTC.

The rearrangement uses TRBV4-3 and TRBJ2-1; D is tentatively TRBD1 or TRBD2 (5 bases each). Germline loops: CDR1 LGHNA, CDR2 YSLEER. This CDR3 has 16 residues. The ends were cut back, 0 bases at V and 9 bases at J, with 18 bases in the middle. CDR3 nucleotides: TGCGCCAGCAGCCAAGAAGTTAGCAGGGAGACTGGTGAGCAGTTCTTC. Its protein is CASSQEVSRETGEQFF.

V gene TRBV19 combines with J gene TRBJ2-7; tentative D call: TRBD1 (6 bases). The CDR3 extends over 15 amino acids. Germline V gene data show CDR1 as LNHDA and CDR2 as SQIVND (reference sequence). Trimming removed 4 bases at V and 0 bases at J, with 13 bases between. The CDR3 region has the DNA TGTGCCAGTAGTACCTCGGACAGTATCTCCTACGAGCAGTACTTC. Translating gives CASSTSDSISYEQYF.

V and J are TRBV4-1 and TRBJ2-3, with D hard to call. The CDR3 extends over 18 amino acids. Germline CDR1 MGHRA, CDR2 YSYEKL. V lost 0 bases and J 3 bases, leaving 19 bases between the germline ends. CDR3 sequence reads: CASSQDVAWVRRTDTQYF. In nucleotides, the CDR3 is TGCGCCAGCAGCCAAGATGTGGCGTGGGTTCGACGGACAGATACGCAGTATTTT.

This clone was picked up one time. Other DNA sequences from this sample encode an identical CDR3 as well. This sequence joins TRBV19 and TRBJ2-3, with unresolved D. This CDR3 region has 12 residues. Per the germline V gene, CDR1 is LNHDA and CDR2 is SQIVND (reference sequence). The V and J ends lost 2 bases and 9 bases respectively, with 9 bases between them. CDR3 sequence (DNA): TGTGCCAGTAGTATAACAGAGAACACGCAGTATTTT. Encoded protein: CASSITENTQYF.

This chain uses TRBV19 with TRBJ2-1, with TRBD2 as a possible D gene (6 bases). CDR1 is LNHDA and CDR2 is SQIVND in the germline V gene (reference sequence). The CDR3 covers 16 residues. Trimming took 6 bases from V and 4 from J, leaving 19 bases between them. The CDR3 protein is CASRTRGMGGYNEQFF. The DNA for the CDR3 is TGTGCCAGTAGGACCCGGGGTATGGGGGGTTACAATGAGCAGTTCTTC.

The chain uses TRBV19 and TRBJ2-7, with D unclear. CDR3 length: 14 residues. V dropped 5 bases and J dropped 9 bases, with 20 bases sitting between them. Germline CDR1 LNHDA, CDR2 SQIVND (reference sequence). CDR3 in amino acids: CASSPDRALIGQYF. The CDR3 DNA is TGTGCCAGTAGTCCCGATAGGGCCCTAATCGGGCAGTACTTC.

The rearrangement joins TRBV7-2 to TRBJ2-1; D gene uncertain. Germline CDR1 SGHTA, CDR2 FQGNSA. The CDR3 contains 16 residues. Deletions cut 2 bases from V and 9 bases from J, with 20 bases between. CDR3 sequence reads: CASSLYLAPQRSEQFF. The CDR3 nucleotides read TGTGCCAGCAGCTTATATCTGGCCCCACAGCGCAGTGAGCAGTTCTTC. The full variable domain, in which reference TRBV7-2 and TRBJ2-1 provide the parts outside the CDR3, is GAGVSQSPSNKVTEKGKDVELRCDPISGHTALYWYRQSLGQGLEFLIYFQGNSAPDKSGLPSDRFSAERTGGSVSTLTIQRTQQEDSAVYLCASSLYLAPQRSEQFFGPGTRLTVL.

This clone was observed a single time. The rearrangement joins TRBV4-1 to TRBJ1-5; 7 positions match TRBD1. The CDR3 is made up of 14 amino acids. The J segment lost 6 bases and the V segment lost 5 bases, leaving 7 bases of the junction unmatched. CDR1 MGHRA and CDR2 YSYEKL come from the germline V gene. The CDR3 sequence: CASSAGQVSQPQHF. Here the CDR3 DNA reads TGCGCCAGCAGCGCCGGACAGGTCAGTCAGCCCCAGCATTTT.

This sequence joins TRBV7-3 and TRBJ2-1; the match to TRBD2 covers 11 bases. The CDR3 extends over 19 amino acids. Germline V gives CDR1 SGHTA, CDR2 FQGTGA. Unmatched junction bases numbered 17, after V lost 5 bases and J lost 5 bases. CDR3 DNA: TGTGCCAGCAGCCCCATCAGGGTTTGGCTAGCGGGAGGTCACAATGAGCAGTTCTTC. Translating gives CASSPIRVWLAGGHNEQFF.

CDR3 residues: CASSLVKGTGRGVYEQYF. In DNA form, the CDR3 reads TGTGCCAGCAGCTTAGTTAAGGGGACAGGGAGGGGTGTCTACGAGCAGTACTTC. The chain combines TRBV11-2 with TRBJ2-7; 9 bases are a match to TRBD1. Trimming took 1 base from V and 3 from J; bases not matched to a gene: 13. CDR3 length: 18 amino acids. Germline CDR1 is SGHAT and CDR2 is FQNNGV.

The chain joins TRBV21-1 to TRBJ2-1; TRBD1 reflects the table's D call only, with no check against the DNA. TRBV21-1 is deemed a pseudogene. This CDR3 spans 17 amino acids. The CDR3 nucleotides are TGTGCCAGCAGCTCCCGATCGACAGGGAGCTCCTACAATGAGCAGTTCTTC. Protein product: CASSSRSTGSSYNEQFF.

The chain links TRBV7-9 to TRBJ1-2; D possibly corresponds to TRBD1 (6 bases). Trimming left V 3 bases short and J 2 bases short, with 16 bases between. The germline V gene has CDR1 SEHNR and CDR2 FQNEAQ (reference sequence). The CDR3 runs 16 residues. DNA for the CDR3: TGTGCCAGCAGCTTTGGGACACGCTTTTTCAACTATGGCTACACCTTC. Its translation: CASSFGTRFFNYGYTF.

This clone was seen a handful of times. CDR3 nucleotide sequence: TGTGCCAGCAGCTTATCTTCGGGTGAAAAACTGTTTTTT. Translation: CASSLSSGEKLFF. The chain employs TRBV7-2 and TRBJ1-4; D is unresolved. Per the germline V gene, CDR1 is SGHTA and CDR2 is FQGNSA. Between the trimmed V and J ends, which lost 2 bases and 7 bases, there was a span of 8 bases. This CDR3 comprises 13 residues.

The chain combines TRBV7-2 with TRBJ2-3; 13 nucleotides line up with TRBD2. Germline-derived CDR1 and CDR2 are SGHTA and FQGNSA. This CDR3 comprises 18 residues. Trimming removed 5 bases from V and 3 bases from J; junction bases left unmatched: 11. CDR3 coding DNA: TGTGCCAGCAGCCCACAGCTGTCGACTAGCGGGAGGACAGATACGCAGTATTTT. Its protein is CASSPQLSTSGRTDTQYF.